These 27 T cell receptor beta chains originate from one sample sequenced in a study of blood T cell repertoires in COVID-19 (dated by TCRdb to the early 2020s). Library construction relied on the immunoSEQ multiplex PCR assay. TCRdb holds this immuneACCESS table with in-frame rearrangements only. Some clones are missing; in checked studies, unresolved V genes explain under half, and the rest has no known cause. The sample contains around 67,000 clones, 90% to 95% of them found a single time. Jointly, the top ten make up approximately 8% of the sample. Sequencing input: peripheral blood. All receptors come from a human donor in a cohort sampled during active COVID-19.

J is TRBJ2-7 and V is TRBV7-8; D is unresolved. CDR1 is SGHVS and CDR2 is FQNEAQ in the germline V gene. CDR3 length: 14 residues. The V gene lost 5 bases and the J gene lost 0 bases, with 11 bases spanning the gap. CDR3 sequence reads: CASSPAPSSYEQYF. The CDR3 DNA sequence: TGTGCCAGCAGCCCAGCACCCAGCTCCTACGAGCAGTACTTC. The variable domain in full, with the rest retrieved from reference TRBV7-8 and TRBJ2-7, is GAGVSQSPRYKVAKRGQDVALRCDPISGHVSLFWYQQALGQGPEFLTYFQNEAQLDKSGLPSDRFFAERPEGSVSTLKIQRTQQEDSAVYLCASSPAPSSYEQYFGPGTRLTVT.

This chain connects TRBV3-1 (or the pseudogene TRBV3-2) to TRBJ2-7; 11 bases agree with TRBD2. Losses at the gene ends were 4 bases for V and 4 bases for J; bases not matched to a gene: 12. This CDR3 is built from 17 residues. Germline-derived CDR1 and CDR2 are LGHDT and YNNKEL (reference sequence). The CDR3 sequence: CASSPKIALAGVYEQYF. CDR3 bases: TGTGCCAGCAGCCCCAAAATTGCACTAGCGGGGGTGTACGAGCAGTACTTC.

The rearrangement links TRBV5-8 to TRBJ1-4; D possibly corresponds to TRBD1 (6 bases). Trimming took 4 bases from V and 0 from J, leaving 13 bases between them. The V gene's germline CDR1 is SGHTS and CDR2 YDEGEE. This CDR3 region has 16 residues. CDR3 in amino acids: CASSHGQLATNEKLFF. CDR3 DNA sequence: TGTGCCAGCAGCCATGGACAGCTTGCAACTAATGAAAAACTGTTTTTT.

V gene TRBV19 combines with J gene TRBJ1-1; D is uncertain. The germline V and J ends were trimmed by 3 bases and 1 base, with 12 bases remaining between them. The CDR3 extends over 15 amino acids. Germline-derived CDR1 and CDR2 are LNHDA and SQIVND (reference sequence). CDR3 region: CASSIYEGWNTEAFF. The CDR3 DNA reads TGTGCCAGTAGTATTTATGAGGGCTGGAACACTGAAGCTTTCTTT.

V gene TRBV6-6 combines with J gene TRBJ2-7; 7 bases are a match to TRBD1. V was clipped by 3 bases and J by 0 bases; unmatched bases: 5. The germline V gene has CDR1 MNHNY and CDR2 SVGAGI (reference sequence). CDR3 size: 15 residues. DNA of the CDR3: TGTGCCAGCAGTTATTCGACAGGGAGCTCCTACGAGCAGTACTTC. This sequence encodes CASSYSTGSSYEQYF.

The rearrangement uses TRBV5-6 and TRBJ2-6; unclear D gene. Trimming cost V 3 bases and J 2 bases, with 6 bases left between them. The CDR3 is 14 residues long. CDR1 is SGHDT and CDR2 is YYEEEE in the germline V gene. The CDR3 nucleotides are TGTGCCAGCAGCTCGTTAACTGGGGCCAACGTCCTGACTTTC. Translation: CASSSLTGANVLTF.

This chain links TRBV7-2 with TRBJ1-5; 7 bases are shared with TRBD1. In germline, CDR1 is SGHTA, CDR2 FQGNSA. CDR3 length: 17 residues. V shed 4 bases and J 4 bases; nucleotides not matched to a gene: 13. CDR3 bases: TGTGCCAGCAGCTCCCCAGCGGCAGGGGGGTGGAATCAGCCCCAGCATTTT. It translates to CASSSPAAGGWNQPQHF.

The chain is built from TRBV4-1 and TRBJ2-7; 10 bases agree with TRBD2. V shed 0 bases, J shed 4 bases, and the junction held 3 bases outside the gene matches. This CDR3 is 15 amino acids long. Germline values: CDR1 MGHRA, CDR2 YSYEKL. The CDR3 here is CASSQELAGFYEQYF. The DNA for the CDR3 is TGCGCCAGCAGCCAAGAACTAGCGGGGTTTTACGAGCAGTACTTC.

The chain uses TRBV19 and TRBJ1-1; TRBD1 agrees at 9 bases. J lost 10 bases, V lost 5 bases, and 11 bases had no gene match. This CDR3 region has 14 residues. The germline gives CDR1 LNHDA, CDR2 SQIVND (reference sequence). Written as DNA, the CDR3 is TGTGCCAGTAGTGACCCGGCACAGGGGGCCAGAGCTTTCTTT. Translation: CASSDPAQGARAFF. Filled out from reference TRBV19 and TRBJ1-1, the complete variable domain reads DGGITQSPKYLFRKEGQNVTLSCEQNLNHDAMYWYRQDPGQGLRLIYYSQIVNDFQKGDIAEGYSVSREKKESFPLTVTSAQKNPTAFYLCASSDPAQGARAFFGQGTRLTVV.

This chain uses TRBV4-1 with TRBJ2-1; TRBD2 matches 8 bases. From germline, CDR1 is MGHRA and CDR2 YSYEKL. After removal of 6 bases from V and 0 bases from J, the junction contained 4 bases not matched to a gene. CDR3 length: 15 residues. CDR3 protein: CASSERGSSYNEQFF. DNA of the CDR3: TGCGCCAGCAGTGAGCGGGGGAGCTCCTACAATGAGCAGTTCTTC.

The chain carries TRBV3-1 (or the pseudogene TRBV3-2) and TRBJ2-7; D is undetermined. Trimming removed 1 base from V and 2 bases from J, with 6 bases in between. This CDR3 has 13 amino acids. Germline values: CDR1 LGHDT, CDR2 YNNKEL (reference sequence). Written as DNA, the CDR3 is TGTGCCAGCAGCCAAGGTCTTACCTACGAGCAGTACTTC. Its translation is CASSQGLTYEQYF.

The chain carries TRBV5-4 and TRBJ1-5, with 8 bases fitting TRBD1. This CDR3 spans 15 amino acids. V lost 0 bases, J lost 3 bases, and 2 bases stayed unmatched. CDR1 is SGHNT, CDR2 YYREEE, per germline (reference sequence). CDR3 residues: CASSLGTGINQPQHF. The CDR3 DNA reads as TGTGCCAGCAGCTTGGGGACAGGGATCAATCAGCCCCAGCATTTT.

The CDR3 coding sequence is TGCGCCAGCAGTGAGTCGAAGGCAGGGCGGCCCTACGAGCAGTACTTC. Residues: CASSESKAGRPYEQYF. The chain links TRBV10-2 to TRBJ2-7; D perhaps matches TRBD1 (5 bases). Germline loops: CDR1 WSHSY, CDR2 SAAADI. The CDR3 is 16 amino acids. The V gene lost 0 bases and the J gene lost 2 bases, with 14 bases spanning the gap.

The rearrangement joins TRBV27 to TRBJ2-7; 11 nucleotides match TRBD1. The CDR3 has 20 amino acids. The V gene end was trimmed by 3 bases and the J gene end by 4 bases; junction bases not matched to a gene: 20. Looked up from germline, CDR1 is MNHEY and CDR2 is SMNVEV (reference sequence). The CDR3 sequence: CASSLRSNNKRTGGCYEQYF. The CDR3 coding sequence is TGTGCCAGCAGTTTGCGCTCTAATAATAAGAGGACAGGGGGCTGTTACGAGCAGTACTTC.

This sequence joins TRBV5-4 and TRBJ1-2; D call uncertain. Germline V CDR1 and CDR2: SGHNT, YYREEE (reference sequence). V was clipped by 0 bases and J by 0 bases, with 9 bases between them. The CDR3 has 15 residues. The CDR3 here is CASSLEGRANYGYTF. DNA of the CDR3: TGTGCCAGCAGCTTGGAAGGGAGGGCTAACTATGGCTACACCTTC.

This chain uses TRBV6-1 with TRBJ2-7; 10 bases align to TRBD1. This CDR3 contains 15 residues. After removal of 3 bases from V and 6 bases from J, the junction contained 8 bases not matched to a gene. Germline V gene lookup returns CDR1 MNHNS and CDR2 SASEGT. As DNA, the CDR3 is TGTGCCAGCAGTGAGACTGGGACAGGGGTTACCGAGCAGTACTTC. As protein: CASSETGTGVTEQYF.

V usage is TRBV5-6 and J usage is TRBJ1-2; 9 bases match TRBD1. The CDR3 is made up of 19 amino acids. From germline, CDR1 is SGHDT and CDR2 YYEEEE. Trimming at V came to 2 bases and at J to 4 bases, leaving 18 bases not matched to a gene. The CDR3: CASSLLTGTGRSPSYGYTF. The CDR3 coding sequence is TGTGCCAGCAGCTTACTAACCGGGACAGGGCGATCGCCGAGCTATGGCTACACCTTC.

In the case of this clone: One end of the junction varies from germline; a read error may be responsible. The rearrangement joins TRBV13 to TRBJ1-5; no definite D call. The CDR3 consists of 15 residues. The V gene's germline CDR1 is PRHDT and CDR2 FYEKMQ (reference sequence). The CDR3 region is CASSLGGESNQPQHF. The DNA for the CDR3 is TGTGCCAGCAGCCTAGGTGGGGAGAGCAATCAGCCCCAGCATTTT. Drawing the rest from reference TRBV13 and TRBJ1-5, the complete variable domain is AAGVIQSPRHLIKEKRETATLKCYPIPRHDTVYWYQQGPGQDPQFLISFYEKMQSDKGSIPDRFSAQQFSDYHSELNMSSLELGDSALYFCASSLGGESNQPQHFGDGTRLSIL.

This clone is a singleton in its sample. The chain recombines TRBV2 with TRBJ2-7, with D possibly matching TRBD1 (6 bases). The V gene's germline CDR1 is SNHLY and CDR2 FYNNEI. CDR3 length: 13 residues. Trimming took off 10 bases at V and 3 bases at J, with 16 bases between the two ends. This chain's CDR3 is CANRQDGDYEQYF. The CDR3 bases are TGTGCCAACCGACAGGATGGCGACTACGAGCAGTACTTC.

This chain uses TRBV4-1 with TRBJ2-5, with 12 bases aligning to TRBD2. The CDR3 covers 17 residues. The junction had 5 bases not matched to a gene; V was cut back by 3 bases and J by 0 bases. CDR1 and CDR2 (germline): MGHRA, YSYEKL. The CDR3: CASSHPLAGGHQETQYF. The CDR3 DNA is TGCGCCAGCAGCCATCCCCTAGCGGGGGGGCACCAAGAGACCCAGTACTTC.

This clone was detected only once. The chain uses TRBV4-3 and TRBJ1-4, with D maybe TRBD1 (5 bases). The V gene lost 4 bases and the J gene lost 8 bases, with 14 bases spanning the gap. This CDR3 contains 14 residues. CDR1 is LGHNA, CDR2 YSLEER, per germline. CDR3 region: CASSRTAPGEKLFF. The DNA for the CDR3 is TGCGCCAGCAGCCGTACAGCACCAGGGGAAAAACTGTTTTTT.

The chain recombines TRBV6-6 with TRBJ2-7; TRBD2 agrees at 8 bases. Germline V CDR1 and CDR2: MNHNY, SVGAGI (reference sequence). The CDR3 is 16 amino acids. Trimming took 6 bases from V and 2 from J; bases not matched to a gene: 12. CDR3 nucleotides: TGTGCCAGCAGCCTCGGGGGGCGGGGGGACGCCTACGAGCAGTACTTC. This encodes CASSLGGRGDAYEQYF.

This clone was recorded only once. This CDR3 reads CASISGTAGLYSNQPQHF. In DNA, the CDR3 is TGTGCCAGCATTTCCGGGACAGCCGGACTCTATAGCAATCAGCCCCAGCATTTT. The V call is TRBV2, the J call TRBJ1-5; 7 nucleotides align to TRBD1. Germline-derived CDR1 and CDR2 are SNHLY and FYNNEI. With 7 bases clipped from V and 0 bases from J, the junction kept 15 bases outside the gene matches. The CDR3 has 18 amino acids.

The rearrangement links TRBV2 to TRBJ1-5, with 7 bases fitting TRBD1. The CDR3 has 15 amino acids. Germline loops: CDR1 SNHLY, CDR2 FYNNEI. The V gene end was trimmed by 5 bases and the J gene end by 4 bases; junction bases not matched to a gene: 8. The CDR3 loop reads CASSRPSGGNQPQHF. The CDR3 nucleotides read TGTGCCAGCAGTCGGCCTTCAGGGGGGAATCAGCCCCAGCATTTT. Filled out from reference TRBV2 and TRBJ1-5, the complete variable domain reads EPEVTQTPSHQVTQMGQEVILRCVPISNHLYFYWYRQILGQKVEFLVSFYNNEISEKSEIFDDQFSVERPDGSNFTLKIRSTKLEDSAMYFCASSRPSGGNQPQHFGDGTRLSIL.

The chain has TRBV19 and TRBJ1-5; TRBD1 might be the D (6 bases). The length of the CDR3 is 17 residues. Germline CDR1 LNHDA, CDR2 SQIVND (reference sequence). Trimming removed 6 bases at V and 0 bases at J, with 18 bases between. Here the CDR3 DNA reads TGTGCCAGTAGACAGGGAGCTCGGTTAAATAGCAATCAGCCCCAGCATTTT. It is translated as CASRQGARLNSNQPQHF.

The chain joins TRBV25-1 to TRBJ1-1; 8 nucleotides align to TRBD1. V shed 5 bases and J 1 base; nucleotides not matched to a gene: 6. The CDR3 runs to 15 residues. Per the germline V gene, CDR1 is MGHDK and CDR2 is SYGVNS. CDR3 in amino acids: CASSLSGTGNTEAFF. The DNA of the CDR3 is TGTGCCAGCAGTTTATCCGGGACAGGGAACACTGAAGCTTTCTTT.

This clone showed up just a few times. The V call is TRBV27, the J call TRBJ2-7, with a possible D match to TRBD1 (5 bases). The V end was cut by 8 bases, the J end by 0 bases, with 8 bases between. Germline CDR1 reads MNHEY; CDR2 reads SMNVEV (reference sequence). CDR3 length: 12 amino acids. CDR3 loop: CASAQDSYEQYF. As DNA, the CDR3 is TGTGCCAGCGCACAGGACTCCTACGAGCAGTACTTC.